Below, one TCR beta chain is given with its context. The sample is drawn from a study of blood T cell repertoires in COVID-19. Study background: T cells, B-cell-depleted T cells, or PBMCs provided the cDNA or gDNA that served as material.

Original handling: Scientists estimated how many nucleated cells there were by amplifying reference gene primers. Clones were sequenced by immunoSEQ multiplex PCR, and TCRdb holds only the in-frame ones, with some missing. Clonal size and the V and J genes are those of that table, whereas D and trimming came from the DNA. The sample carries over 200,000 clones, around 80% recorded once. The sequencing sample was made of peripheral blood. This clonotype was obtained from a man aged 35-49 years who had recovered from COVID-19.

The CDR3 here is CASKKNQGQGGELRGYTF. CDR3 DNA sequence: TGTGCCAGCAAAAAGAACCAGGGACAGGGAGGAGAACTACGTGGCTACACCTTC. The chain links TRBV7-2 to TRBJ1-2; 9 bases match TRBD1. V lost 7 bases, J lost 7 bases, and 22 bases stayed unmatched. Germline V gene sequence: CDR1 SGHTA, CDR2 FQGNSA. There are 18 residues in the CDR3.